This T cell receptor (beta chain) emerged from a study of T cell responses to AZD1222 COVID-19 vaccine. Study at large: Second-dose intervals near 4 or 12 weeks were combined.

Overall study results and limits: Epitopes outside B.1.351 and B.1.1.7 mutated regions reportedly drew nearly half of spike TCRs. Spike-specific TCRs gained breadth and depth after people received two AZD1222 doses. Donors were chiefly white British, with a greater number of females, and clonal diversity was perhaps underestimated.

CDR3 length equals 14 residues. Deletions cut 0 bases from V and 7 bases from J, with 10 bases between. CDR1 and CDR2 (germline): SGHRS, YFSETQ. Generated by immunoSEQ multiplex PCR, the TCRdb table keeps only in-frame clones and is missing some. The repertoire includes 100,000 to 130,000 clones, about 86% of them detected once, and 3.3% sits in the top ten. Details on this clone: Its antigen is undetermined.

The sequencing here drew on peripheral blood, taken on day 0 of AZD1222 vaccination. The receptor's source is an adult in good health. This chain links TRBV5-1 with TRBJ2-2; D is uncertain. The CDR3 loop reads CASSLGLLDGELFF. CDR3 nucleotide sequence: TGCGCCAGCAGCTTGGGGTTGCTAGACGGGGAGCTGTTTTTT.